Listed below are T cell receptor beta chains from one sample, sequenced in a study of STAT5B mutations in CD4+ large granular lymphocyte leukemia. TCRdb's table, derived via immunoSEQ multiplex PCR, lists solely in-frame clones and lacks some. Among roughly 4,300 clones, around 74% were seen once, and the ten largest hold about 74%. What was sequenced was PBMCs. The receptors were sampled from a man aged 65 to 79 with CD4+ T-cell large granular lymphocyte leukemia. The CDR3 runs from the conserved cysteine through the conserved F or W. Each record gives: D gene, clone size, J gene, V gene, CDR3 protein, CDR3 DNA. A D gene is named only where the DNA matches it firmly. Size is stated for part of the rows, as once, few or many counts, or as a class when the clone is expanded.

NA	NA	TRBJ1-3	TRBV2	CASSEAPGGFGGSSGNTIYF	TGTGCCAGCAGTGAAGCGCCGGGGGGGTTTGGAGGGAGCTCTGGAAACACCATATATTTT
NA	NA	TRBJ2-2	TRBV12-5	CASGSSGLNTGELFF	TGTGCTAGTGGTTCGAGCGGGCTGAACACCGGGGAGCTGTTTTTT
NA	NA	TRBJ2-7	TRBV29-1	CSVEAADSQVAEQYF	TGCAGCGTTGAAGCCGCGGACAGCCAAGTGGCCGAGCAGTACTTC
NA	NA	TRBJ2-2	TRBV4-2	CASSQDISGSGGELFF	TGTGCCAGCAGCCAAGATATCTCCGGGAGTGGCGGGGAGCTGTTTTTT
NA	NA	TRBJ1-1	TRBV9	CASSGDGNMNTEAFF	TGTGCCAGCAGCGGGGACGGAAACATGAACACTGAAGCTTTCTTT
NA	NA	TRBJ2-7	TRBV13	CASSLGDRSYEQYF	TGTGCCAGCAGCTTGGGGGACCGCTCCTACGAGCAGTACTTC
TRBD1	NA	TRBJ1-5	TRBV19	CASSSGQGEVGQPQHF	TGTGCCAGTAGTTCGGGACAGGGGGAAGTCGGCCAGCCCCAGCATTTT
TRBD1	once	TRBJ1-4	TRBV9	CASSPGQAEKLFF	TGTGCCAGCAGCCCGGGACAGGCGGAAAAACTGTTTTTT
NA	NA	TRBJ2-7	TRBV19	CASSATLSYEQYF	TGTGCCAGTAGTGCAACCCTATCCTACGAGCAGTACTTC
NA	NA	TRBJ2-3	TRBV4-1	CASSQEVRSTDTQYF	TGCGCCAGCAGCCAAGAGGTCAGAAGCACAGATACGCAGTATTTT
TRBD1	once	TRBJ2-7	TRBV6-1	CASSDGGTGLYEQYF	TGTGCCAGCAGTGACGGCGGGACAGGCCTTTACGAGCAGTACTTC
TRBD1	NA	TRBJ2-7	TRBV7-9	CASKTGTGSHEQYF	TGTGCCAGCAAGACCGGGACAGGGTCCCACGAGCAGTACTTC
NA	NA	TRBJ2-1	TRBV11-2	CASSRALNSYNEQFF	TGTGCCAGCAGCCGGGCGCTCAACTCCTACAATGAGCAGTTCTTC
TRBD2	NA	TRBJ2-1	TRBV7-2	CASTPLGSGGGNEQFF	TGTGCCAGCACCCCTCTCGGGTCGGGAGGGGGCAATGAGCAGTTCTTC
NA	NA	TRBJ2-7	TRBV11-2	CASSFPLQGSFYEQYF	TGTGCCAGCAGCTTCCCCTTACAAGGGTCCTTCTACGAGCAGTACTTC
NA	once	TRBJ1-5	TRBV19	CASSTFSDSNQPQHF	TGTGCCAGTAGTACTTTTTCCGATAGCAATCAGCCCCAGCATTTT
TRBD1	few	TRBJ1-2	TRBV6-5	CASSPGQGSGGYTF	TGTGCCAGCAGTCCCGGACAGGGTAGTGGTGGCTACACCTTC
NA	NA	TRBJ2-1	TRBV27	CASSTLPVLDEQFF	TGTGCCAGCAGTACACTCCCGGTCCTCGATGAGCAGTTCTTC
NA	NA	TRBJ1-4	TRBV9	CASSKTGTTFEKLFF	TGTGCCAGCAGCAAAACAGGGACCACTTTTGAAAAACTGTTTTTT
NA	NA	TRBJ2-5	TRBV19	CASTQGQETQYF	TGTGCCAGTACCCAAGGGCAAGAGACCCAGTACTTC
NA	NA	TRBJ2-7	TRBV29-1	CSVEVGSYEQYF	TGCAGCGTTGAAGTGGGCAGCTACGAGCAGTACTTC
TRBD2	NA	TRBJ2-7	TRBV27	CATSVRAGGSYEQYF	TGTGCCACCTCGGTGAGGGCGGGAGGCAGTTACGAGCAGTACTTC
TRBD2	once	TRBJ2-3	TRBV27	CASSQRLAGGRVTDTQYF	TGTGCCAGCAGTCAAAGACTAGCGGGAGGGAGGGTTACAGATACGCAGTATTTT
NA	NA	TRBJ2-3	TRBV6-4	CASSDSGRGRTDTQYF	TGTGCCAGCAGTGACTCGGGGCGGGGAAGAACAGATACGCAGTATTTT
NA	NA	TRBJ1-4	TRBV27	CASSLSRTWGSLFF	TGTGCCAGCAGTTTATCTAGGACATGGGGTTCGCTGTTTTTT
NA	NA	TRBJ1-5	TRBV4-1	CASSPRPNDGNQPQHF	TGTGCCAGCAGCCCCCGCCCTAACGATGGCAATCAGCCCCAGCATTTT
NA	NA	TRBJ2-7	TRBV27	CASSPTGNEQYF	TGTGCCAGCAGTCCCACAGGGAACGAGCAGTACTTC
NA	few	TRBJ2-7	TRBV10-2	CASSHGGQSTYEQYF	TGCGCCAGCAGTCACGGGGGACAGTCAACCTACGAGCAGTACTTC
TRBD1	NA	TRBJ2-6	TRBV13	CASSSYRDSGANVLTF	TGTGCCAGCAGCTCGTACAGGGACAGTGGGGCCAACGTCCTGACTTTC
TRBD2	NA	TRBJ2-3	TRBV4-2	CASSQDGLAGPDTQYF	TGTGCCAGCAGCCAAGATGGACTAGCGGGACCAGATACGCAGTATTTT
NA	NA	TRBJ1-2	TRBV13	CASSLGGPQGYTF	TGTGCCAGCAGCTTAGGTGGGCCGCAGGGCTACACCTTC
TRBD2	NA	TRBJ2-7	TRBV7-6	CASSSGLAGGTHEQYF	TGTGCCAGCAGCTCTGGACTAGCGGGAGGGACCCACGAGCAGTACTTC
TRBD1	NA	TRBJ1-1	TRBV7-6	CASSQEQGTNTEAFF	TGTGCCAGCAGCCAAGAACAGGGGACGAACACTGAAGCTTTCTTT
TRBD1	few	TRBJ1-5	TRBV6-5	CASSPQGADQPQHF	TGTGCCAGCAGTCCTCAGGGGGCGGATCAGCCCCAGCATTTT
TRBD2	NA	TRBJ2-3	TRBV5-4	CASWGESSGRWPDTQYF	TGTGCCAGCTGGGGGGAGTCTAGCGGGAGGTGGCCAGATACGCAGTATTTT
NA	NA	TRBJ2-1	TRBV5-4	CASSLAADSYNEQFF	TGTGCCAGCAGCTTGGCGGCTGATTCCTACAATGAGCAGTTCTTC
NA	NA	TRBJ2-7	TRBV11-3	CASSLELGIYEQYF	TGTGCCAGCAGCTTAGAGCTCGGGATCTACGAGCAGTACTTC
NA	NA	TRBJ1-5	TRBV19	CASSTGEAGYRRDQPQHF	TGTGCCAGTAGTACTGGGGAGGCAGGGTACCGGCGGGATCAGCCCCAGCATTTT
NA	once	TRBJ2-1	TRBV7-9	CASSQGPGRRDEQFF	TGTGCCAGCAGTCAAGGTCCGGGGAGGAGAGATGAGCAGTTCTTC
NA	NA	TRBJ1-2	TRBV7-9	CASSLLRIDYGYTF	TGTGCCAGCAGCTTATTGAGGATCGACTATGGCTACACCTTC
NA	NA	TRBJ2-7	TRBV14	CASSHKVTYEQYF	TGTGCCAGCAGCCATAAGGTGACATACGAGCAGTACTTC
TRBD2	NA	TRBJ2-1	TRBV29-1	CSVEPGLAGSNEQFF	TGCAGCGTTGAACCGGGACTAGCGGGAAGCAATGAGCAGTTCTTC
TRBD1	NA	TRBJ2-7	TRBV4-2	CASSPRDRAYEQYF	TGTGCCAGCAGCCCCCGGGACAGGGCCTACGAGCAGTACTTC
NA	NA	TRBJ2-2	TRBV9	CASSSQTGELFF	TGTGCCAGCAGCTCCCAGACCGGGGAGCTGTTTTTT
NA	NA	TRBJ2-1	TRBV6-1	CASSESSEDVTYNEQFF	TGTGCCAGCAGTGAAAGTAGCGAGGACGTTACCTACAATGAGCAGTTCTTC
NA	NA	TRBJ2-7	TRBV6-5	CASSYSGGGPHEQYF	TGTGCCAGCAGTTACTCAGGCGGAGGTCCCCACGAGCAGTACTTC
NA	few	TRBJ2-7	TRBV5-1	CASSLDYSYEQYF	TGCGCCAGCAGCTTGGACTATTCCTACGAGCAGTACTTC
NA	NA	TRBJ1-1	TRBV29-1	CSAGGGSGNPGRAAFF	TGCAGCGCTGGGGGGGGTTCGGGGAATCCGGGACGGGCAGCTTTCTTT
NA	NA	TRBJ1-2	TRBV18	CASSPQGIDGYTF	TGTGCCAGCTCACCACAGGGGATTGATGGCTACACCTTC
NA	NA	TRBJ1-6	TRBV6-1	CASSDRDNSPLHF	TGTGCCAGCAGTGACAGGGATAATTCACCCCTCCACTTT
NA	NA	TRBJ2-1	TRBV14	CASSPSLGRSYNEQFF	TGTGCCAGCAGCCCCTCCCTGGGCCGCTCCTACAATGAGCAGTTCTTC
NA	NA	TRBJ1-2	TRBV9	CASSATGTGLYGYTF	TGTGCCAGCAGCGCCACCGGGACCGGTCTATATGGCTACACCTTC
NA	NA	TRBJ2-3	TRBV7-3	CASSLWGADTQYF	TGTGCCAGCAGCCTTTGGGGTGCAGATACGCAGTATTTT
NA	few	TRBJ2-1	TRBV7-9	CASSPPDAGPGDEQFF	TGTGCCAGCAGCCCCCCCGACGCGGGTCCGGGCGATGAGCAGTTCTTC
NA	NA	TRBJ2-7	TRBV4-3	CASSQEWTKYEQYF	TGCGCCAGCAGCCAAGAATGGACTAAATACGAGCAGTACTTC
NA	NA	TRBJ2-2	TRBV4-2	CASSQEGGQVGELFF	TGTGCCAGCAGCCAAGAAGGGGGGCAAGTCGGGGAGCTGTTTTTT
NA	NA	TRBJ2-6	TRBV29-1	CSAPTRTVSGANVLTF	TGCAGCGCCCCGACTAGAACCGTCTCTGGGGCCAACGTCCTGACTTTC
NA	medium-sized	TRBJ1-3	TRBV30	CACYLIQGSGNTIYF	TGTGCCTGTTATCTAATCCAGGGATCTGGAAACACCATATATTTT
NA	NA	TRBJ1-1	TRBV10-2	CASNEGTGTEAFF	TGCGCCAGCAATGAGGGGACGGGCACTGAAGCTTTCTTT